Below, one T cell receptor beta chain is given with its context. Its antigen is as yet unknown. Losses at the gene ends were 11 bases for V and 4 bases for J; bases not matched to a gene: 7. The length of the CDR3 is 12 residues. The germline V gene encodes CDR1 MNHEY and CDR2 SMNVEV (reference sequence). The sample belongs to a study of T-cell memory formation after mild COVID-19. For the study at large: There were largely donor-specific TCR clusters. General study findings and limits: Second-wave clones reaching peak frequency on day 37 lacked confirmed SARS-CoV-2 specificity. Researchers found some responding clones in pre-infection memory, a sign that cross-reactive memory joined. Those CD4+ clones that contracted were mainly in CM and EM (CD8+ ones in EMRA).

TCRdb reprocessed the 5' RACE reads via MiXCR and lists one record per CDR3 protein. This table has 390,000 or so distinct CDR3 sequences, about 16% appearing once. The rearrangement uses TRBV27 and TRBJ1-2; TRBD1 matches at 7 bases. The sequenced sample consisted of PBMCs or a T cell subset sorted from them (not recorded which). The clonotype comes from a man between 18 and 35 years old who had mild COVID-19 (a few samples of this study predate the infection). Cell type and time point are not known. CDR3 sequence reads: CACGTGAYGYTF. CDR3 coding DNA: TGTGCCTGTGGAACAGGGGCCTATGGCTACACCTTC.